This T cell receptor beta chain came from a study of T-cell reconstitution after alpha-beta-depleted transplantation in children. Using unique molecular identifiers, the investigators prepared the TCRbeta library. Each CDR3 protein is one row after TCRdb ran MiXCR on the PCR reads. The repertoire includes 250,000 to 350,000 distinct CDR3 sequences, over 8% of them detected once, and roughly a tenth sits in the top ten. CDR1 and CDR2 from the germline V gene are MGHDK and SYGVNS. Losses at the gene ends were 1 base for V and 9 bases for J; bases not matched to a gene: 12. The CDR3 totals 17 residues. The chain joins TRBV25-1 to TRBJ2-1, with 10 bases lining up with TRBD2. The sequenced sample was PBMCs from the stem cell graft donor, obtained from the stem cell graft. This receptor was obtained from a human donor who donated a stem cell graft to a child with SCID. As DNA, the CDR3 is TGTGCCAGCAGTGAATTCAAGCGGGGGGGGGATAAGGGTGAGCAGTTCTTC. Translated: CASSEFKRGGDKGEQFF.